This T cell receptor (beta chain) is from a study of blood T cell repertoires in COVID-19. The wider study: The United States, Italy and Spain supplied acute and convalescent COVID-19 samples. Sources were T cells, B-cell-depleted T cells, or PBMCs; the material itself was cDNA or gDNA.

The count of this clone is one. Original processing methods: Estimates of nucleated cell counts were drawn from the amplification of reference gene primers. Sequenced by immunoSEQ multiplex PCR; TCRdb stores in-frame clones only, minus some. The V and J calls and clone size were taken over from that table, and D and trimming were inferred from the DNA. The sample records about 170,000 clones, around four fifths being singletons. Seattle patient enrollment occurred during active infection, with longitudinal follow-up thereafter. This sequence originates from a woman aged 80 or older with COVID-19, enrolled during active disease. The specimen was peripheral blood.

For the CDR3, the DNA is TGTGCCAGCAGTTTGCTCGTTGGGGGACTAGCGGGAGTTACGCAGTATTTT. Protein sequence: CASSLLVGGLAGVTQYF. V usage is TRBV28 and J usage is TRBJ2-3, with TRBD2 matching 14 bases. The V gene's germline CDR1 is MDHEN and CDR2 SYDVKM. The CDR3 runs to 17 residues. After removal of 3 bases from V and 8 bases from J, the junction contained 10 bases not matched to a gene.